The text below deals with one T cell receptor beta chain. Its antigen is not known. The immunoSEQ assay was version 4, run in survey mode. Produced via immunoSEQ multiplex PCR; TCRdb's table is partial and in-frame only. Altogether approximately 12,000 clones are present, approximately 71% being singletons, with the ten largest covering roughly a sixth. Cells were stimulated with CMV-infected fibroblast lysates at roughly 10 ug/mL. Sorting selected CD4+ T cells upregulating both CD40 ligand and CD69. The record originates from a study of persistence of HIV-infected CD4 T cells. The germline V gene encodes CDR1 MDHEN and CDR2 SYDVKM. The V and J ends lost 6 bases and 3 bases respectively, with 18 bases between them. The CDR3 is made up of 15 amino acids.

Sequenced material: CD4+ T cells sorted from PBMCs after approximately 19-hour stimulation, taken from a patient who received antiretroviral therapy. The source is an adult man with HIV who was CMV-seropositive. The chain uses TRBV28 and TRBJ2-7; possibly TRBD1 or TRBD2 for D (5 bases each). This CDR3 is CASSLTRDPLYEQYF. For the CDR3, the DNA is TGTGCCAGCAGCCTAACCCGGGACCCCCTCTACGAGCAGTACTTC.